These 16 T cell receptor beta chains were all obtained from the same sample, sequenced in a study of blood T cells in healthy people across ages. Then a second PCR, running about 6 to 12 cycles, was carried out with a sample-barcoded 5' primer and a J-beta primer mix. TCRdb reprocessed the 5' RACE reads with MiXCR, giving one entry per CDR3 protein. The sample yields about 1.5 million distinct CDR3 sequences, roughly 43% seen once. The sample consisted of blood. The source of these receptors is a woman aged 18-29 years in good health.

The rearrangement joins TRBV7-2 to TRBJ2-7; 8 bases map to TRBD2. Germline values: CDR1 SGHTA, CDR2 FQGNSA. The CDR3 covers 18 residues. After removal of 4 bases from V and 0 bases from J, the junction contained 14 bases not matched to a gene. CDR3 sequence (DNA): TGTGCCAGCAGCTCTAGACTACGACTAGCGACGAGCTCCTACGAGCAGTACTTC. Translating gives CASSSRLRLATSSYEQYF.

This clonotype has more than one count but fewer than ten. A clone one base away is much larger, so this may be a read error. V and J are TRBV7-3 and TRBJ2-3, with D unresolved. This CDR3 is built from 13 residues. Trimming left V 3 bases short and J 0 bases short, with 4 bases between. Germline V gene sequence: CDR1 SGHTA, CDR2 FQGTGA. The CDR3 region is CASSFMSTDTQYF. The CDR3, as DNA: TGTGCCAGCAGCTTCATGAGCACAGATACGCAGTATTTT.

This clonotype was detected only once. The CDR3 sequence: CASSLRTSRSNTGELFF. In DNA, the CDR3 is TGTGCCAGCAGCTTAAGGACTAGCAGGAGTAACACCGGGGAGCTGTTTTTT. V usage is TRBV7-9 and J usage is TRBJ2-2, with TRBD2 matching 8 bases. CDR1 is SEHNR and CDR2 is FQNEAQ in the germline V gene (reference sequence). The V segment lost 2 bases and the J segment 2 bases; nucleotides outside the gene matches: 7. There are 17 residues in the CDR3.

The gene calls are TRBV4-3 and TRBJ2-1; 10 bases agree with TRBD2. Unmatched junction bases numbered 7, after V lost 4 bases and J lost 4 bases. CDR3 length: 16 residues. Per germline, CDR1 LGHNA and CDR2 YSLEER. The CDR3 sequence: CASSRRTSGVYNEQFF. The CDR3 DNA sequence: TGCGCCAGCAGCCGCAGGACTAGCGGAGTTTACAATGAGCAGTTCTTC.

This clonotype was recorded a few times. The gene calls are TRBV11-2 and TRBJ1-2; 10 positions agree with TRBD1. V was clipped by 5 bases and J by 4 bases; unmatched bases: 7. This CDR3 comprises 15 residues. In germline, CDR1 is SGHAT, CDR2 FQNNGV. The CDR3 nucleotides read TGTGCCAGCAGCATCGCCGGGACAGGGGTCTATGGCTACACCTTC. It codes for CASSIAGTGVYGYTF.

The sample holds a few counts of this clonotype. The V and J genes are TRBV30 and TRBJ2-4, with 7 bases identical to TRBD2. The J call could be wrong; TRBJ2-7 is a better fit for the DNA end. The CDR3 loop spans 13 amino acids. The germline gives CDR1 GTSNPN, CDR2 SVGIG (reference sequence). DNA of the CDR3: TGTGCCTGGAGTAGCGGGAACTCCTACGAGCAGTACTTC. It codes for CAWSSGNSYEQYF.

In this sample, this clonotype turned up a few times. The chain has TRBV7-8 and TRBJ1-4; 8 bases are shared with TRBD1. V lost 5 bases, J lost 8 bases, and 13 bases stayed unmatched. Looked up from germline, CDR1 is SGHVS and CDR2 is FQNEAQ. This CDR3 is built from 16 residues. CDR3 DNA: TGTGCCAGCAGCAGCAACCGACAGGGGTTGGTAGAAAAACTGTTTTTT. Translation: CASSSNRQGLVEKLFF.

V and J are TRBV29-1 and TRBJ2-1; the D call may be TRBD1 or TRBD2 (6 bases each). The germline V and J ends were trimmed by 7 bases and 0 bases, with 16 bases remaining between them. The CDR3 loop spans 15 amino acids. Germline values: CDR1 SQVTM, CDR2 ANQGSEA. The CDR3 sequence is CSAPWGASSYNEQFF. DNA for the CDR3: TGCAGCGCTCCTTGGGGGGCGAGCTCCTACAATGAGCAGTTCTTC.

This chain uses TRBV12-3 or TRBV12-4 with TRBJ2-7, with D tentatively TRBD1 (7 bases). V was clipped by 6 bases and J by 7 bases, with 19 bases between them. The CDR3 is 14 residues long. The CDR3: CASRAGGPFYEQYF. The CDR3 DNA is TGTGCCAGCAGAGCAGGGGGGCCCTTTTATGAGCAGTACTTC.

The chain is built from TRBV29-1 and TRBJ1-2; no clear D. The length of the CDR3 is 12 residues. Germline CDR1 and CDR2: SQVTM and ANQGSEA. Trimming pared 2 bases from V and 5 bases from J, leaving 9 bases between. Here the CDR3 reads CSVENREYGYTF. The CDR3 bases are TGCAGCGTTGAAAACAGAGAATATGGCTACACCTTC.

For this clonotype: One end of the junction does not line up with germline, which may come from a read error. CDR3 coding DNA: TGTGCCTGCAGCACCGAGCTACAGGACAGGGGGAATCAGCCCCAGCATTTT. Amino acid sequence: CACSTELQDRGNQPQHF. This chain connects TRBV7-9 to TRBJ1-5; 10 bases line up with TRBD1. The germline V gene encodes CDR1 SEHNR and CDR2 FQNEAQ (reference sequence). The CDR3 has 17 residues.

This clonotype was counted between two and nine times. The chain uses TRBV9 and TRBJ2-4, with TRBD2 matching 9 bases. CDR1 SGDLS and CDR2 YYNGEE come from the germline V gene. After removal of 4 bases from V and 8 bases from J, the junction contained 16 bases not matched to a gene. The CDR3 extends over 17 amino acids. The CDR3 DNA follows: TGTGCCAGCAGCCCCCACAGCGCGGGGGGGATCGCTGACATTCAGTACTTC. The encoded protein is CASSPHSAGGIADIQYF. Complete variable domain (other parts from reference TRBV9 and TRBJ2-4): DSGVTQTPKHLITATGQRVTLRCSPRSGDLSVYWYQQSLDQGLQFLIQYYNGEERAKGNILERFSAQQFPDLHSELNLSSLELGDSALYFCASSPHSAGGIADIQYFGAGTRLSVL.

This sequence joins TRBV6-6 and TRBJ1-5; 7 bases line up with TRBD1. The germline CDR1 and CDR2 sequences are MNHNY and SVGAGI (reference sequence). J lost 0 bases, V lost 5 bases, and 4 bases had no gene match. CDR3 length equals 15 residues. The CDR3 reads CASSGDSYSNQPQHF. The CDR3 DNA follows: TGTGCCAGCAGTGGGGACAGTTATAGCAATCAGCCCCAGCATTTT.

This clonotype turned up a few times. The chain links TRBV9 to TRBJ2-1, with D hard to call. CDR1 and CDR2 (germline): SGDLS, YYNGEE. Trimming cost V 0 bases and J 6 bases, with 7 bases left between them. This CDR3 contains 13 residues. The CDR3 sequence is CASSVATANEQFF. CDR3 coding DNA: TGTGCCAGCAGCGTAGCTACAGCCAATGAGCAGTTCTTC.

This clonotype was seen a handful of times. V and J are TRBV28 and TRBJ2-1; 8 bases map to TRBD2. Looked up from germline, CDR1 is MDHEN and CDR2 is SYDVKM. The J segment lost 6 bases and the V segment lost 5 bases, leaving 9 bases of the junction unmatched. This CDR3 contains 15 residues. Here the CDR3 reads CASSRGLAHINEQFF. The CDR3 coding sequence is TGTGCCAGCAGTCGAGGACTAGCACATATCAATGAGCAGTTCTTC.

The gene calls are TRBV4-1 and TRBJ2-3, with D hard to call. The V gene's germline CDR1 is MGHRA and CDR2 YSYEKL. This CDR3 contains 16 residues. Trimming shortened V by 4 bases and J by 0 bases, and 14 bases separated the two germline ends. DNA of the CDR3: TGCGCCAGCAGCCCCCAAGGAGTCGGGAGCACAGATACGCAGTATTTT. This translates into CASSPQGVGSTDTQYF.